This T cell receptor beta chain comes out of a study of blood T cell repertoires in COVID-19. Background on the study: Italy, Spain and the United States were the sources of the convalescent and acute COVID-19 samples.

The CDR3 is 15 amino acids. Germline V gene sequence: CDR1 SEHNR, CDR2 FQNEAQ (reference sequence). The V end lost 4 bases, the J end lost 7 bases, and 19 bases lay between the germline ends. Residents of about 25 US areas, aged roughly 18 to 89 years, made up the participants. Cohort placement rested on clinical history that participants reported themselves. Methods used by the authors: Amplifying reference gene primers gave estimates of nucleated cell counts. Repertoires were generated with immunoSEQ multiplex PCR, while TCRdb's copy carries only in-frame clones and drops some. That table is the source of V, J and clone size, and D and trimming were worked out from the DNA. The sample carries under 500,000 clones, around nine tenths recorded once.

The sequenced sample consisted of PBMCs or T cells enriched from blood (not recorded which). J is TRBJ1-1 and V is TRBV7-9, with D perhaps TRBD1 (6 bases). This TCR came from a woman under 30 with acute COVID-19. CDR3 in amino acids: CASSSGRGAGIEAFF. In DNA, the CDR3 is TGTGCCAGCAGCTCGGGACGGGGGGCAGGAATTGAAGCTTTCTTT.